This T cell receptor beta chain was observed in a study of T cell clonality in common variable immunodeficiency. Study-level findings and limits: CVID subjects shared fewer TCRbeta clones than healthy controls did. Fewer deletions and N-nucleotide insertions were reportedly seen in common variable immunodeficiency TCR beta sequences.

This clone was counted between two and nine times. What it binds is not known. The CDR3 end is not reached by the read, which stops 3 residues before it; the germline J gene fills it in. CVID meant reduced serum IgG, IgA and/or IgM plus specific antibody deficiency. CVID subjects had received replacement immunoglobulin for at least one year. Donors gave 5 to 8 ml heparinized peripheral whole blood. The germline V gene encodes CDR1 SNHLY and CDR2 FYNNEI. The CDR3 consists of 14 residues. V was shortened by 6 bases and J by 3 bases, with 12 bases between the two germline ends. This table comes from immunoSEQ multiplex PCR, and its TCRdb copy is limited to in-frame clones, with some not included. This table holds around 15,000 clones with no singletons; the top ten claim 14%.

The sample taken for sequencing was peripheral blood mononuclear cells. This receptor was obtained from a human donor with common variable immunodeficiency. The V gene is TRBV2, the J gene TRBJ2-4; D perhaps matches TRBD1 (6 bases). CDR3 DNA (partial): TGTGCCAGCAGCGAGGGGGTCGGCAAAAACATT. The encoded protein is CASSEGVGKNI. The entire CDR3 is CASSEGVGKNIQYF.